This TCR beta chain was identified during a study of cytotoxic CD8 clonotypes in ibrutinib-treated CLL. TCR beta libraries used roughly 2.2 micrograms of genomic DNA from cryopreserved PBMCs. On this clone: The antigen is undetermined.

With sequencing, the targeted depth ranged from 1 in 200,000 to 1 in 1 million T cells. Assay used: immunoSEQ multiplex PCR; TCRdb lists only in-frame clones, some missing. The table has 70,000 to 80,000 clones, around four fifths seen once. Study outcomes and limitations: A rise in clonality was seen at ibrutinib response, and a fall back toward baseline was seen at progression.

The CDR3 covers 15 residues. Trimming removed 5 bases from V and 0 bases from J; junction bases left unmatched: 6. Germline assignment: CDR1 MNHEY and CDR2 SVGAGI. The TCR originated in a human donor with chronic lymphocytic leukemia. The rearrangement uses TRBV6-5 and TRBJ1-1; 7 bases map to TRBD1. This specimen was PBMCs, taken after 24 months of ibrutinib treatment. The DNA of the CDR3 is TGTGCCAGCAGTATAGCGGGACAGTTGAACACTGAAGCTTTCTTT. Protein sequence: CASSIAGQLNTEAFF.